The 23 T cell receptor beta chains presented below share a single source sample, sequenced in a study of blood T cell repertoires in COVID-19. Using immunoSEQ multiplex PCR, the repertoire was profiled, and TCRdb retains in-frame clones only, with some absent. This table has approximately 120,000 clones, 69% appearing once. What was sequenced was peripheral blood. The receptors were sampled from a woman aged 70-85 years with acute or convalescent COVID-19.

The chain employs TRBV5-5 and TRBJ1-3, with TRBD1 as a possible D gene (6 bases). V dropped 1 base and J dropped 4 bases, with 12 bases sitting between them. Germline lookup yields CDR1 SGHKS and CDR2 YYEKEE (reference sequence). This CDR3 has 15 residues. The CDR3 DNA reads as TGTGCCAGCAGCTTGACATCACAGGGAGGAAACACCATATATTTT. Protein sequence: CASSLTSQGGNTIYF.

This rearrangement joins TRBV18 to TRBJ1-2; 10 bases align to TRBD1. Germline CDR1 reads KGHSH; CDR2 reads LQKENI. V trimming: 3 bases; J trimming: 7 bases; junction bases outside the gene matches: 8. The length of the CDR3 is 15 residues. The CDR3 nucleotides are TGTGCCAGCTCACCGTCCCGGGACAGGGGTAGTGGCTACACCTTC. Its translation is CASSPSRDRGSGYTF.

The chain has TRBV11-2 and TRBJ1-1, with TRBD1 matching over 8 bases. Germline CDR1 reads SGHAT; CDR2 reads FQNNGV. There are 14 residues in the CDR3. V dropped 4 bases and J dropped 4; count of bases not matched to a gene: 5. The CDR3 DNA reads TGTGCCAGCAGCTACGGACAGGGAGGCACTGAAGCTTTCTTT. Protein sequence: CASSYGQGGTEAFF. The complete variable domain, with remaining parts taken from reference TRBV11-2 and TRBJ1-1, reads EAGVAQSPRYKIIEKRQSVAFWCNPISGHATLYWYQQILGQGPKLLIQFQNNGVVDDSQLPKDRFSAERLKGVDSTLKIQPAKLEDSAVYLCASSYGQGGTEAFFGQGTRLTVV.

CDR3 DNA: TGTGCCAGCAGTTTATATGAGCAAATCAATGAGCAGTTCTTC. Amino acid sequence: CASSLYEQINEQFF. The chain carries TRBV27 and TRBJ2-1; D not certain. The CDR3 extends over 14 amino acids. Germline-derived CDR1 and CDR2 are MNHEY and SMNVEV (reference sequence). Trimming left V 1 base short and J 6 bases short, with 10 bases between.

This clone came up a few times. The sample carries other DNA sequences with the same CDR3. This chain joins TRBV7-2 and TRBJ2-2; 9 nucleotides line up with TRBD2. Trimming took 0 bases from V and 7 from J; bases not matched to a gene: 3. The CDR3 covers 15 residues. Looked up from germline, CDR1 is SGHTA and CDR2 is FQGNSA. CDR3 in DNA: TGTGCCAGCAGCTTAGCGGCGGGGGGGAACGGGGAGCTGTTTTTT. Residues: CASSLAAGGNGELFF.

The rearrangement joins TRBV6-6 to TRBJ1-4; D is uncertain. The CDR3 totals 13 residues. V lost 8 bases, J lost 4 bases, and 11 bases lay in between. Germline V gene sequence: CDR1 MNHNY, CDR2 SVGAGI (reference sequence). The CDR3 here is CASVYRVNEKLFF. In DNA form, the CDR3 reads TGTGCCAGCGTTTACCGGGTTAATGAAAAACTGTTTTTT.

This clone was seen a few times. The chain has TRBV9 and TRBJ2-5, with 10 nucleotides matching TRBD1. The J segment lost 9 bases and the V segment lost 5 bases, leaving 13 bases of the junction unmatched. CDR1 is SGDLS, CDR2 YYNGEE, per germline. CDR3 size: 15 residues. The CDR3 loop reads CASSGQGEDGKPQYF. DNA of the CDR3: TGTGCCAGCAGTGGACAGGGGGAGGATGGAAAGCCCCAGTACTTC.

V and J are TRBV27 and TRBJ2-7; 7 bases line up with TRBD1. The length of the CDR3 is 17 residues. Unmatched junction bases numbered 15, after V lost 6 bases and J lost 1 base. The germline V gene has CDR1 MNHEY and CDR2 SMNVEV (reference sequence). The CDR3 region has the DNA TGTGCCAGCAGGGCATCGGCCGGGACAGCCCTATCCTACGAGCAGTACTTC. Its protein is CASRASAGTALSYEQYF.

This clone showed up just a few times. The chain joins TRBV7-9 to TRBJ1-1; D perhaps matches TRBD1 (5 bases). Germline CDR1 SEHNR, CDR2 FQNEAQ (reference sequence). Trimming took off 5 bases at V and 1 base at J, with 8 bases between the two ends. CDR3 size: 13 residues. CDR3 bases: TGTGCCAGCAGCGCTGGACAGAACACTGAAGCTTTCTTT. This codes for CASSAGQNTEAFF.

The rearrangement links TRBV10-1 to TRBJ2-3; no reliable D call. The CDR3 extends over 12 amino acids. CDR1 is WNHNN, CDR2 SYGVQD, per germline (reference sequence). Trimming removed 0 bases from V and 5 bases from J, with 3 bases in between. The chain's CDR3 is CASSESRDTQYF. CDR3 nucleotide sequence: TGCGCCAGCAGTGAGTCCAGAGATACGCAGTATTTT.

The chain combines TRBV4-1 with TRBJ1-4, with D perhaps matching TRBD1 (5 bases). CDR3 length: 16 residues. Germline CDR1 is MGHRA and CDR2 is YSYEKL. Deletions cut 0 bases from V and 3 bases from J, with 11 bases between. The DNA for the CDR3 is TGCGCCAGCAGCCAAGATTCGCGGGGGTCTAATGAAAAACTGTTTTTT. Its translation is CASSQDSRGSNEKLFF.

This chain uses TRBV12-5 with TRBJ2-7; the match to TRBD1 covers 8 bases. V gave up 3 bases and J gave up 3 bases; unmatched junction bases: 7. The CDR3 runs 15 residues. Per the germline V gene, CDR1 is LGHNT and CDR2 is FRNRAP. Here the CDR3 DNA reads TGTGCTAGTGGTTTAGGGACAGGAGATTTCTACGAGCAGTACTTC. Translated, it gives CASGLGTGDFYEQYF.

This CDR3 reads CASSQAGTSGNTGELFF. The CDR3 DNA is TGTGCCAGCAGCCAGGCCGGGACTAGCGGGAACACCGGGGAGCTGTTTTTT. The V gene is TRBV4-2, the J gene TRBJ2-2; TRBD2 matches 11 bases. Germline trimming cut 3 bases from V and 1 base from J; bases unmatched to any gene: 4. Germline V gene lookup returns CDR1 LGHNA and CDR2 YNFKEQ. This CDR3 is 17 amino acids long.

The V and J genes are TRBV28 and TRBJ2-2; 8 nucleotides agree with TRBD1. The germline V gene encodes CDR1 MDHEN and CDR2 SYDVKM. After removal of 8 bases from V and 3 bases from J, the junction contained 5 bases not matched to a gene. The CDR3 has 14 amino acids. CDR3 coding DNA: TGTGCCAGCTTGGGACAGGCGTACACCGGGGAGCTGTTTTTT. This translates into CASLGQAYTGELFF. Filled out from reference TRBV28 and TRBJ2-2, the complete variable domain reads DVKVTQSSRYLVKRTGEKVFLECVQDMDHENMFWYRQDPGLGLRLIYFSYDVKMKEKGDIPEGYSVSREKKERFSLILESASTNQTSMYLCASLGQAYTGELFFGEGSRLTVL.

This chain uses TRBV15 with TRBJ1-4; tentatively, D is TRBD1 (6 bases). The CDR3 spans 13 residues. Germline CDR1 and CDR2: LNHNV and YYDKDF (reference sequence). V was trimmed by 8 bases and J by 3 bases, leaving 10 bases between them. CDR3 sequence (DNA): TGTGCCACCCACAGGGCGGCTAATGAAAAACTGTTTTTT. It translates to CATHRAANEKLFF.

This chain uses TRBV25-1 with TRBJ2-1; 12 bases are a match to TRBD2. J was trimmed by 8 bases and V by 3 bases; bases with no gene match: 5. The CDR3 runs to 15 residues. The germline V gene has CDR1 MGHDK and CDR2 SYGVNS. CDR3 coding DNA: TGTGCCAGCAGTGAGGGACTAGCGGGTGGCGATGAGCAGTTCTTC. This gives the protein CASSEGLAGGDEQFF. The full variable domain, completed using reference TRBV25-1 and TRBJ2-1, is EADIYQTPRYLVIGTGKKITLECSQTMGHDKMYWYQQDPGMELHLIHYSYGVNSTEKGDLSSESTVSRIRTEHFPLTLESARPSHTSQYLCASSEGLAGGDEQFFGPGTRLTVL.

The CDR3 is CASRDDRGYQPQHF. CDR3 bases: TGTGCCAGCCGAGACGACAGGGGATATCAGCCCCAGCATTTT. This chain uses TRBV6-5 with TRBJ1-5, with TRBD1 matching over 8 bases. This CDR3 is built from 14 residues. Germline values: CDR1 MNHEY, CDR2 SVGAGI. V lost 8 bases, J lost 5 bases, and 8 bases stayed unmatched.

This clone came up many times. The V call is TRBV7-3, the J call TRBJ2-1, with 14 positions matching TRBD2. Looked up from germline, CDR1 is SGHTA and CDR2 is FQGTGA. There are 17 residues in the CDR3. The V segment lost 5 bases and the J segment 5 bases; nucleotides outside the gene matches: 8. The CDR3 nucleotides are TGTGCCAGCAGCCCCCTGGGACTAGCGGGAGCACACAATGAGCAGTTCTTC. Amino acids: CASSPLGLAGAHNEQFF.

This chain links TRBV6-5 with TRBJ2-1; 7 bases line up with TRBD2. Germline lookup yields CDR1 MNHEY and CDR2 SVGAGI. V trimming: 7 bases; J trimming: 2 bases; junction bases outside the gene matches: 8. This CDR3 spans 15 amino acids. CDR3: CASIPVGGAYNEQFF. In DNA, the CDR3 is TGTGCCAGCATTCCCGTGGGGGGGGCCTACAATGAGCAGTTCTTC.

The chain couples TRBV5-5 to TRBJ2-5; 8 bases align to TRBD1. V lost 0 bases and J lost 8; bases outside the gene matches: 9. CDR3 size: 15 residues. CDR1 SGHKS and CDR2 YYEKEE come from the germline V gene (reference sequence). The DNA of the CDR3 is TGTGCCAGCAGCTTGGCCGACAGGGGTGAGAGAACCCAGTACTTC. This codes for CASSLADRGERTQYF.

The chain recombines TRBV9 with TRBJ2-2; possible D gene TRBD2, 6 bases. V was trimmed by 4 bases and J by 6 bases, leaving 19 bases between them. This CDR3 region has 16 residues. Looked up from germline, CDR1 is SGDLS and CDR2 is YYNGEE. CDR3 DNA: TGTGCCAGCAGCCCAACCGGGAGTGGGGAAGCCGGGGAGCTGTTTTTT. Residues: CASSPTGSGEAGELFF.

In its sample, this clone was seen a few times. The rearrangement links TRBV5-5 to TRBJ2-1; 9 nucleotides align to TRBD2. Losses at the gene ends were 3 bases for V and 1 base for J; bases not matched to a gene: 5. The CDR3 runs 16 residues. The germline gives CDR1 SGHKS, CDR2 YYEKEE (reference sequence). CDR3: CASSSIAGVSYNEQFF. The CDR3 DNA sequence: TGTGCCAGCAGCTCGATAGCGGGAGTTTCCTACAATGAGCAGTTCTTC.

The rearrangement joins TRBV5-8 to TRBJ2-7; TRBD1 might be the D (6 bases). This CDR3 has 14 residues. CDR1 is SGHTS and CDR2 is YDEGEE in the germline V gene. The germline V and J ends were trimmed by 4 bases and 2 bases, with 13 bases remaining between them. As DNA, the CDR3 is TGTGCCAGCAGCGTACAACAGGGAGCCTACGAGCAGTACTTC. It specifies CASSVQQGAYEQYF.